Only a few counts were recorded for the clone carrying this TCR beta chain. Antigen: not known. It was from unfractionated whole blood that total RNA was extracted. The library gave individual cDNA molecules unique molecular identifiers. In the original analysis: Counts of TCRs in each sample centred on a median of about 99,000 and extended from approximately 25,000 to 650,000. TCRdb ran MiXCR on the 5' RACE reads and lists one entry per CDR3 protein. The V and J calls and clone size are TCRdb's, not the authors'. The sample contains approximately 110,000 distinct CDR3 sequences, around 20% of which appear only once. These data belong to a study of human T cells and chemical hapten exposure. Study as a whole: Small discrepancies in pooled library volume mainly accounted for the varying TCR yields per sample.

Study findings and constraints: Sensitization with DPC brought no change to TCRs above 1 in 1000 in frequency.

The source is a human donor in good health.

DNA for the CDR3: TGTGCCAGCAGGTACACGGGAAATAATGAGCAGTTCTTC. Protein sequence: CASRYTGNNEQFF. The chain joins TRBV4-2 to TRBJ2-1; D is possibly TRBD2 (5 bases). Deletions cut 6 bases from V and 7 bases from J, with 13 bases between. Germline V CDR1 and CDR2: LGHNA, YNFKEQ. CDR3 length: 13 amino acids.